This TCR beta chain derives from a study of spatial heterogeneity in lung cancer. Study in general: Tumor-region TCR transcript counts correlated strongly with a T cell module score from matched bulk RNA-seq. General study findings and limits: Expanded TCR counts, ubiquitous and regional, correlated respectively with ubiquitous and regional nonsynonymous mutation counts. In tumors, expanded intratumoral alpha and beta TCR counts tracked mutation counts.

Comment on this clonotype: Its antigen is unidentified.

The CDR3 has 17 amino acids. Germline assignment: CDR1 DFQATT and CDR2 SNEGSKA (reference sequence). The junction had 14 bases not matched to a gene; V was cut back by 2 bases and J by 8 bases. From the 5' RACE reads, TCRdb called clonotypes with MiXCR, one entry per CDR3 protein. The profile shows 20,000 to 25,000 distinct CDR3 sequences, 4% to 5.5% of them singletons. Time point reported: sample taken at primary tumor resection. The donors comprised around 76 untreated early-stage non-small cell lung cancer patients. The input material, whole RNA from tumor, nontumor lung or frozen PBMC, was sequenced unsorted.

This chain links TRBV20-1 with TRBJ1-6; TRBD1 matches at 8 bases. The sample was lung tumor tissue, taken at surgery. This receptor was taken from a male donor with early-stage non-small cell lung cancer. The CDR3 region has the DNA TGCAGTGCTAGAAGTTTTCTTGGACAGGGCGACGATTCACCCCTCCACTTT. Translated: CSARSFLGQGDDSPLHF.